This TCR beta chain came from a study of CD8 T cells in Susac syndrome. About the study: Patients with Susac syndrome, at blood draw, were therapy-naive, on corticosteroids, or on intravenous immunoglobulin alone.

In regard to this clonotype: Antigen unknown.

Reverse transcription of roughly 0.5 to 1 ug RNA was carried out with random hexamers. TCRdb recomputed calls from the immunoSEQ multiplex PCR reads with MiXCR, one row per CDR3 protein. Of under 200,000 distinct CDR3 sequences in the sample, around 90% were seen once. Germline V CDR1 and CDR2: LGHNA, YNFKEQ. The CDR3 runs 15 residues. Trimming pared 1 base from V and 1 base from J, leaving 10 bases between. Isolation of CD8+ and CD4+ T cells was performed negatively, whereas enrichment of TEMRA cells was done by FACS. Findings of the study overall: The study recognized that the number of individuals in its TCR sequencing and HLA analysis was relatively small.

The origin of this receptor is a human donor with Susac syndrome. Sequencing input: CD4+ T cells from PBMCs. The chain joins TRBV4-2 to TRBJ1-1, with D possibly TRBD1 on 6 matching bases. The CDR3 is CASSQGYRENTEAFF. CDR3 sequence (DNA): TGTGCCAGCAGCCAAGGGTACAGGGAGAACACTGAAGCTTTCTTT.